Each of the 12 T cell receptor beta chains below was sequenced from the same sample in a study of technical replicates of blood from a handful of donors. Method: immunoSEQ multiplex PCR; TCRdb's copy keeps in-frame clones and lacks some. The table includes tens of thousands of clones, about 93% detected once. Sequenced: T cells isolated from PBMCs. The origin of the receptors is a human donor in good health.

This chain joins TRBV13 and TRBJ2-7; D ambiguous. Germline V lookup: CDR1 PRHDT, CDR2 FYEKMQ (reference sequence). V was pared by 5 bases and J by 1 base, with 9 bases between. The CDR3 has 13 residues. The CDR3 region has the DNA TGTGCCAGCAGCCCACTCCCATCCTACGAGCAGTACTTC. It encodes CASSPLPSYEQYF.

This chain links TRBV6-5 with TRBJ2-1, with 11 bases that match TRBD2. The CDR3 consists of 15 residues. From germline, CDR1 is MNHEY and CDR2 SVGAGI. The ends lost 2 bases at V and 3 bases at J; junction bases unmatched: 0. The chain's CDR3 is CASSYGTSGYNEQFF. CDR3 sequence (DNA): TGTGCCAGCAGTTACGGGACTAGCGGCTACAATGAGCAGTTCTTC.

The chain employs TRBV19 and TRBJ1-5; D unclear. This CDR3 is 17 amino acids long. V was pared by 6 bases and J by 1 base, with 19 bases between. The V gene's germline CDR1 is LNHDA and CDR2 SQIVND (reference sequence). Written as DNA, the CDR3 is TGTGCCAGTAGGGAGGGCCGTGGGGTCCGAAGCAATCAGCCCCAGCATTTT. Encoded protein: CASREGRGVRSNQPQHF.

The V call is TRBV19, the J call TRBJ2-7, with a weak D call TRBD1 (6 bases). The CDR3 extends over 15 amino acids. Trimming stripped 5 bases from V and 3 bases from J, with 17 bases between. Germline V gene data show CDR1 as LNHDA and CDR2 as SQIVND (reference sequence). The CDR3 bases are TGTGCCAGTAGTCCCCGCACAGGGAGAGGCTACGAGCAGTACTTC. Translated, it gives CASSPRTGRGYEQYF.

The chain has TRBV19 and TRBJ2-7; the match to TRBD1 covers 7 bases. The CDR3 consists of 13 residues. Unmatched junction bases numbered 5, after V lost 5 bases and J lost 4 bases. CDR1 is LNHDA and CDR2 is SQIVND in the germline V gene (reference sequence). The chain's CDR3 is CASSPGTDYEQYF. The CDR3 region has the DNA TGTGCCAGTAGTCCTGGGACAGATTACGAGCAGTACTTC.

This clone was observed a handful of times. V is TRBV4-3 and J is TRBJ1-1; the match to TRBD1 covers 7 bases. Unmatched junction bases numbered 3, after V lost 4 bases and J lost 1 base. The V gene's germline CDR1 is LGHNA and CDR2 YSLEER. CDR3 length equals 14 residues. The CDR3 DNA follows: TGCGCCAGCAGCCTCCACAGGGGGAACACTGAAGCTTTCTTT. This codes for CASSLHRGNTEAFF.

The chain joins TRBV28 to TRBJ2-5, with 8 positions matching TRBD2. CDR1 and CDR2 from the germline V gene are MDHEN and SYDVKM. This CDR3 spans 17 amino acids. J was trimmed by 0 bases and V by 5 bases; bases with no gene match: 11. CDR3 nucleotide sequence: TGTGCCAGCAGTCCGGGGGGGGTAGCGGGGTACCAAGAGACCCAGTACTTC. Translated: CASSPGGVAGYQETQYF.

The J gene is TRBJ1-2, the V gene TRBV30, with 10 bases matching TRBD1. J lost 2 bases, V lost 4 bases, and 4 bases had no gene match. The CDR3 spans 14 residues. Germline V gives CDR1 GTSNPN, CDR2 SVGIG (reference sequence). This CDR3 is CAWTPDRGNYGYTF. The CDR3 region has the DNA TGTGCCTGGACCCCGGACAGGGGGAACTATGGCTACACCTTC.

The CDR3 region is CASSLSGSYEQYF. The CDR3 region has the DNA TGTGCCAGCAGCTTATCGGGCTCCTACGAGCAGTACTTC. The chain links TRBV7-9 to TRBJ2-7; D ambiguous. Germline lookup yields CDR1 SEHNR and CDR2 FQNEAQ (reference sequence). This CDR3 is 13 amino acids long. The V end was cut by 2 bases, the J end by 0 bases, with 5 bases between.

The V call is TRBV27, the J call TRBJ1-2; 7 nucleotides line up with TRBD1. CDR1 MNHEY and CDR2 SMNVEV come from the germline V gene (reference sequence). J gave up 5 bases and V 5 bases, and 2 bases lay outside the gene matches. The length of the CDR3 is 12 residues. The CDR3 nucleotides are TGTGCCAGCAGTCCACAGGGGTATGGCTACACCTTC. Translated: CASSPQGYGYTF.

The chain joins TRBV30 to TRBJ1-2; 9 nucleotides line up with TRBD1. CDR1 is GTSNPN and CDR2 is SVGIG in the germline V gene (reference sequence). The CDR3 covers 15 residues. V shed 0 bases and J 8 bases; nucleotides not matched to a gene: 10. CDR3 residues: CAWSVGTGGAKGYTF. The CDR3 DNA reads TGTGCCTGGAGTGTGGGTACAGGGGGCGCGAAGGGCTACACCTTC.

The chain is built from TRBV6-1 and TRBJ1-1; TRBD1 is a possible D gene (5 bases). Germline V gives CDR1 MNHNS, CDR2 SASEGT. Trimming pared 7 bases from V and 2 bases from J, leaving 17 bases between. The CDR3 is made up of 15 amino acids. The CDR3 bases are TGTGCCAGCATCCGGATCAGGGAACTTAACACTGAAGCTTTCTTT. Translating gives CASIRIRELNTEAFF.